The T cell receptor (beta chain) described here comes from a study of CD8 T cells in Susac syndrome. Study at large: Patients with Susac syndrome were therapy-naive, on corticosteroids, or on intravenous immunoglobulin alone at blood draw. General observations from the study: There was no clonal expansion in the CD4+ T cell repertoires of Susac syndrome.

A note on this clonotype: Its specificity is not known.

The germline CDR1 and CDR2 sequences are DFQATT and SNEGSKA (reference sequence). V dropped 4 bases and J dropped 3 bases, with 10 bases sitting between them. The CDR3 loop spans 13 amino acids. TCR beta sequences were obtained from blood CD8+ and CD4+ T cells. TEMRA cells underwent FACS enrichment and CD8+ and CD4+ T cells underwent negative isolation. After extraction with the RNeasy kit, roughly 0.5 to 1 ug of the RNA was reverse transcribed using random hexamers. A single record per CDR3 protein comes from TCRdb applying MiXCR to the immunoSEQ multiplex PCR reads. The table includes some 150,000 distinct CDR3 sequences, 85% to 95% detected once.

The sequenced sample was CD4+ T cells from PBMCs. The V call is TRBV20-1, the J call TRBJ2-1; no clear D. The receptor's source is a human donor with Susac syndrome. Here the CDR3 reads CSANPPNYNEQFF. In DNA form, the CDR3 reads TGCAGTGCTAACCCTCCTAACTACAATGAGCAGTTCTTC.